These 11 T cell receptor beta chains were all obtained from the same sample, sequenced in a study of cytomegalovirus exposure and HLA in healthy donors. A multiplex PCR was run with 60 Vbeta primers and 13 Jbeta primers. Clones were sequenced by immunoSEQ multiplex PCR, and TCRdb holds only the in-frame ones, with some missing. The sample lists some 120,000 clones, approximately 81% seen once, with 3% to 5% in the top ten. Sequenced: PBMCs. The source is a woman in her thirties in good health and CMV-seronegative.

The J gene is TRBJ1-3, the V gene TRBV28; 7 bases are a match to TRBD1. CDR3 length: 16 residues. CDR1 and CDR2 from the germline V gene are MDHEN and SYDVKM. V was pared by 3 bases and J by 4 bases, with 9 bases of the junction left unmatched. CDR3 protein: CASSFRPQGEGNTIYF. The CDR3 DNA follows: TGTGCCAGCAGTTTCCGTCCGCAGGGGGAAGGAAACACCATATATTTT.

The J gene is TRBJ2-7, the V gene TRBV28, with D possibly matching TRBD1 (5 bases). V was pared by 5 bases and J by 2 bases, with 13 bases between. CDR3 length equals 14 residues. Per germline, CDR1 MDHEN and CDR2 SYDVKM. The CDR3 DNA follows: TGTGCCAGCAGTCCCGTGGACAATGCCTACGAGCAGTACTTC. It specifies CASSPVDNAYEQYF.

In this sample, this clone turned up once. The chain recombines TRBV7-2 with TRBJ2-7; D gene uncertain. Germline V gives CDR1 SGHTA, CDR2 FQGNSA. Trimming took 1 base from V and 5 from J, leaving 9 bases between them. The CDR3 is 13 amino acids. CDR3 DNA: TGTGCCAGCAGCTTAGAATTGGCAGACGAGCAGTACTTC. Translating it yields CASSLELADEQYF.

The V and J genes are TRBV5-6 and TRBJ1-1; weak D call: TRBD1 (6 bases). Per germline, CDR1 SGHDT and CDR2 YYEEEE. V lost 4 bases, J lost 8 bases, and 9 bases lay in between. The CDR3 runs 11 residues. CDR3 sequence reads: CASSTDREAFF. DNA of the CDR3: TGTGCCAGCAGCACGGACAGAGAAGCTTTCTTT.

The gene calls are TRBV2 and TRBJ2-1; 11 nucleotides agree with TRBD2. The V gene end was trimmed by 7 bases and the J gene end by 5 bases; junction bases not matched to a gene: 10. This CDR3 has 16 amino acids. CDR1 and CDR2 from the germline V gene are SNHLY and FYNNEI. For the CDR3, the DNA is TGTGCCAGCACCGCGATTCTAGCGGGAGGTAACAATGAGCAGTTCTTC. Residues: CASTAILAGGNNEQFF.

This rearrangement joins TRBV10-3 to TRBJ2-1; TRBD2 aligns across 11 bases. This CDR3 has 17 residues. The J segment lost 7 bases and the V segment lost 2 bases, leaving 10 bases of the junction unmatched. Germline-derived CDR1 and CDR2 are ENHRY and SYGVKD. The CDR3 region has the DNA TGTGCCATCAGTGAGCACGGCGATGGGACTAGCGGAAATGAGCAGTTCTTC. It encodes CAISEHGDGTSGNEQFF.

The rearrangement links TRBV28 to TRBJ2-5; perhaps TRBD2 as D (6 bases). The ends were cut back, 8 bases at V and 5 bases at J, with 12 bases in the middle. CDR1 MDHEN and CDR2 SYDVKM come from the germline V gene. The CDR3 runs 12 residues. CDR3 nucleotide sequence: TGTGCCAGCTTTAGGGAGGACGAGACCCAGTACTTC. The encoded protein is CASFREDETQYF.

The chain couples TRBV6-5 to TRBJ2-2; 11 positions match TRBD1. In germline, CDR1 is MNHEY, CDR2 SVGAGI. The CDR3 extends over 15 amino acids. V gave up 5 bases and J gave up 3 bases; unmatched junction bases: 2. The CDR3 spells CASSMDRGHTGELFF. CDR3 nucleotide sequence: TGTGCCAGCAGTATGGACAGGGGGCACACCGGGGAGCTGTTTTTT.

The chain combines TRBV19 with TRBJ2-3; 9 bases map to TRBD1. The CDR3 is made up of 16 amino acids. The J segment lost 0 bases and the V segment lost 6 bases, leaving 7 bases of the junction unmatched. Germline lookup yields CDR1 LNHDA and CDR2 SQIVND (reference sequence). The CDR3: CASRDPGQGSTDTQYF. The CDR3 nucleotides are TGTGCCAGTAGAGATCCGGGACAGGGAAGCACAGATACGCAGTATTTT. Looking up the rest from reference TRBV19 and TRBJ2-3 gives the full variable domain: DGGITQSPKYLFRKEGQNVTLSCEQNLNHDAMYWYRQDPGQGLRLIYYSQIVNDFQKGDIAEGYSVSREKKESFPLTVTSAQKNPTAFYLCASRDPGQGSTDTQYFGPGTRLTVL.

The chain couples TRBV30 to TRBJ1-1; TRBD1 aligns across 12 bases. The ends lost 0 bases at V and 3 bases at J; junction bases unmatched: 5. In germline, CDR1 is GTSNPN, CDR2 SVGIG (reference sequence). This CDR3 has 16 amino acids. In DNA, the CDR3 is TGTGCCTGGAGTGTAAGGGGACAGGGGGCGCACACTGAAGCTTTCTTT. It encodes CAWSVRGQGAHTEAFF.

The gene calls are TRBV11-2 and TRBJ2-1; 8 bases fit TRBD2. CDR1 SGHAT and CDR2 FQNNGV come from the germline V gene. The CDR3 totals 13 residues. V shed 4 bases, J shed 15 bases, and the junction held 11 bases outside the gene matches. CDR3 sequence (DNA): TGTGCCAGCAGCTCCCGGGGGGCGGGGGGAACGTTCTTC. It codes for CASSSRGAGGTFF. Using reference TRBV11-2 and TRBJ2-1 for the parts outside the CDR3, the full variable domain is EAGVAQSPRYKIIEKRQSVAFWCNPISGHATLYWYQQILGQGPKLLIQFQNNGVVDDSQLPKDRFSAERLKGVDSTLKIQPAKLEDSAVYLCASSSRGAGGTFFGPGTRLTVL.